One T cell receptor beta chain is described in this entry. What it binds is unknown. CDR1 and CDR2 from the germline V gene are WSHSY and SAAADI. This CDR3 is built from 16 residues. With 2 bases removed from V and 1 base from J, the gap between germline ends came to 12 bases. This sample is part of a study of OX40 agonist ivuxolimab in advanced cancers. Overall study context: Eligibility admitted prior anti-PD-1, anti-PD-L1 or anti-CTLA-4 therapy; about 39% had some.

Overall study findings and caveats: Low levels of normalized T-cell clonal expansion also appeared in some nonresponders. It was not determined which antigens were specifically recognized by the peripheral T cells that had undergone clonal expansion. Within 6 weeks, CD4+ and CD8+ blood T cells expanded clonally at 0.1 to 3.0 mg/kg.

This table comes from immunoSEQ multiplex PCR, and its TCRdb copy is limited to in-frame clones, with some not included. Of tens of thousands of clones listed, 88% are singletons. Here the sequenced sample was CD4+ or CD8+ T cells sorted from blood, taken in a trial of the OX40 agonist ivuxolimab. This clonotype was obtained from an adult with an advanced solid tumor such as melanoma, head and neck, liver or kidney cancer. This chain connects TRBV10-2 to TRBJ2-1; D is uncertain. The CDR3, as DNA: TGCGCCAGCAGTGAGGTACCGGGTCCATCCTACAATGAGCAGTTCTTC. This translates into CASSEVPGPSYNEQFF.